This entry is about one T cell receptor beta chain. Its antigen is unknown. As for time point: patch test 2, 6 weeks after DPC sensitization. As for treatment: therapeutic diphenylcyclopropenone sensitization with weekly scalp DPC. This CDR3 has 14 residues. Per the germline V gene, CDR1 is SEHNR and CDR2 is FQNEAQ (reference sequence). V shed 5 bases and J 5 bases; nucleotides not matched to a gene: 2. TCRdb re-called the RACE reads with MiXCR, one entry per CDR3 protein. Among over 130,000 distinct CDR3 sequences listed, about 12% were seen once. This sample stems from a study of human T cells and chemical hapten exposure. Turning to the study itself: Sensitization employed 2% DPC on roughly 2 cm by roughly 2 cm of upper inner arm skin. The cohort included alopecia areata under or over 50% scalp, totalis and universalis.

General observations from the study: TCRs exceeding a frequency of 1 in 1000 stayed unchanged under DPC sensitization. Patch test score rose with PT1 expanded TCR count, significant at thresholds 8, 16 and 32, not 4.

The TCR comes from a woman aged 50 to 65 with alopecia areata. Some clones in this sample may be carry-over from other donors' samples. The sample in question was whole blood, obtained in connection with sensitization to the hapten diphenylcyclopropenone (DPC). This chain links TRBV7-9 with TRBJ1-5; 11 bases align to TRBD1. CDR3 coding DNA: TGTGCCAGCAGCAAGGGACAGGGGGATCAGCCCCAGCATTTT. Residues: CASSKGQGDQPQHF.